The clone carrying this T cell receptor beta chain has ten or more counts. The CDR3 is 14 amino acids. The germline V gene has CDR1 SGHRS and CDR2 YFSETQ. Trimming removed 0 bases from V and 7 bases from J, with 13 bases in between. For repertoire sequencing, the TCR beta CDR3 regions were amplified from RNA transcripts. HTBI-primed RT-PCR formed the first round, and a multiplex PCR formed the second. A single record per CDR3 protein comes from TCRdb applying MiXCR to the multiplex PCR reads. The table shows a few hundred thousand distinct CDR3 sequences, with roughly 15% occurring only once. These data originate in a study of Graves' ophthalmopathy and Graves' hyperthyroidism.

The source of this sequence is an adult man with Graves' ophthalmopathy. Sequenced material: peripheral blood. J is TRBJ1-2 and V is TRBV5-1, with D unresolved. DNA for the CDR3: TGCGCCAGCAGCTTGGAAGGCCTCCAAGGTGGCTACACCTTC. Translating gives CASSLEGLQGGYTF.